This note documents a single T cell receptor beta chain sequence. Trimming stripped 0 bases from V and 6 bases from J, with 18 bases between. The CDR3 is 17 residues long. Germline V CDR1 and CDR2: LGHNA, YNFKEQ. These data are taken from a study of cytotoxic CD8 clonotypes in ibrutinib-treated CLL. Profiling relied on immunoSEQ multiplex PCR, and the TCRdb table lists in-frame clones only, not all of them. The data show around 310,000 clones, just under 80% seen once. The material sequenced was PBMCs, taken before ibrutinib treatment. This receptor was obtained from a human donor with chronic lymphocytic leukemia. The chain couples TRBV4-2 to TRBJ2-1; D may be TRBD2 (6 bases). The CDR3 reads CASSQDNGSPSFNEQFF. DNA for the CDR3: TGTGCCAGCAGCCAAGATAACGGGAGCCCTAGCTTCAATGAGCAGTTCTTC.